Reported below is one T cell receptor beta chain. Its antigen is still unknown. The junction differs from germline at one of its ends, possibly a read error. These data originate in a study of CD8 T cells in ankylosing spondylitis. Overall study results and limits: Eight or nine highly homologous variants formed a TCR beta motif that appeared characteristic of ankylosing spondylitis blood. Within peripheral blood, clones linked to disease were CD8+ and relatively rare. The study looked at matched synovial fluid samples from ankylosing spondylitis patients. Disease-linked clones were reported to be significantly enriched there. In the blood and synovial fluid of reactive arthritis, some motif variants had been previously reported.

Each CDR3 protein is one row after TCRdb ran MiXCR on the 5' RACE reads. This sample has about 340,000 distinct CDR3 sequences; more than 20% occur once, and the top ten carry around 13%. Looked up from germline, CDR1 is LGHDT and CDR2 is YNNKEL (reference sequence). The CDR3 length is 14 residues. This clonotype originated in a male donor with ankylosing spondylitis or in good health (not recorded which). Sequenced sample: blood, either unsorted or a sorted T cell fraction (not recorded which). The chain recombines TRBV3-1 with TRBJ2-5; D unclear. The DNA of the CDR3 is TGTGCCATCAGCTCCTACTCTAACCAAGAGACCCAGTACTTC. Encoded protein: CAISSYSNQETQYF.